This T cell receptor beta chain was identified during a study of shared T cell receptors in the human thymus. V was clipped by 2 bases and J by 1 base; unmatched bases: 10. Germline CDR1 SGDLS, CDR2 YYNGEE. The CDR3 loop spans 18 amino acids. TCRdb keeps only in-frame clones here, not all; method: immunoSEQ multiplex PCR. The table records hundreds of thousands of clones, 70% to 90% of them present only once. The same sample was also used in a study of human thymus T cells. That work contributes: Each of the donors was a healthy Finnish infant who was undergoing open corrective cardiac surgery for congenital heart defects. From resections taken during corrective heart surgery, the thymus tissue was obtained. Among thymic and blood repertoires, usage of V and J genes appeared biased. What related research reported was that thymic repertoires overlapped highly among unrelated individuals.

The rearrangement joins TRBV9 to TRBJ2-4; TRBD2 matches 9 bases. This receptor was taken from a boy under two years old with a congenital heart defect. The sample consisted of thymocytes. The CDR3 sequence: CASSVGTSRGWAKNIQYF. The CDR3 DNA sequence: TGTGCCAGCAGCGTCGGGACTAGCCGGGGTTGGGCCAAAAACATTCAGTACTTC.